One T cell receptor (beta chain) is described in this entry. Its antigen is currently unknown. In germline, CDR1 is SGHRS, CDR2 YFSETQ. Germline trimming cut 3 bases from V and 2 bases from J; bases unmatched to any gene: 8. The CDR3 extends over 15 amino acids. Sequencing was performed with immunoSEQ multiplex PCR; in TCRdb, only in-frame clones are kept and a portion is missing. The data show around 980,000 clones, approximately 80% seen once. This entry belongs to a study of shared clonotypes between healthy human individuals. General study results and limits: Among the subsets, naive ones generally showed larger estimated richness than memory ones. Represented genetic and exposure-history diversity was restricted by having few donors. For naive CD4 cells, 5% to 6.5% of clonotypes were shared across a handful of donors.

The V gene is TRBV5-1, the J gene TRBJ2-7; 7 bases map to TRBD2. Source material: memory CD4+ T cells from PBMCs. Subset noted: CD45RA-negative fraction. The receptor's source is a man between 18 and 35 years old in good health. Some clones in this sample may be carry-over from other donors' samples. Written as DNA, the CDR3 is TGCGCCAGCAGCTCGCGGGAGACCGGGACCTACGAGCAGTACTTC. This encodes CASSSRETGTYEQYF.